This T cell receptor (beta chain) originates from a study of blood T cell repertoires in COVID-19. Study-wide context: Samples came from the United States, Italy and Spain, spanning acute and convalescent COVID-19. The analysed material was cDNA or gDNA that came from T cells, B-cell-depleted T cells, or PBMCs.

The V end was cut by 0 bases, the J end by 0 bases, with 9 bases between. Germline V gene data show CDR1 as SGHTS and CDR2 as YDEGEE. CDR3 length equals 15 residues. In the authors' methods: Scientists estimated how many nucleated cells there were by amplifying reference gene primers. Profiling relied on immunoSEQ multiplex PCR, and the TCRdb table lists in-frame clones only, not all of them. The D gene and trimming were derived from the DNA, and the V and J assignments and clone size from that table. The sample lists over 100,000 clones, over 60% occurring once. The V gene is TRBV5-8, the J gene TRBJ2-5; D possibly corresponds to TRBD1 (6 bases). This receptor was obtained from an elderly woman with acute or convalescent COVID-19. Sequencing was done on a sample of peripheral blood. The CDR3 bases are TGTGCCAGCAGCTTGGGGGACACATACCAAGAGACCCAGTACTTC. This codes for CASSLGDTYQETQYF.